This T cell receptor beta chain was sequenced in a study of cytomegalovirus exposure and HLA in healthy donors. 60 Vbeta and 13 Jbeta primers were used in PCR. Using immunoSEQ multiplex PCR, the repertoire was profiled, and TCRdb retains in-frame clones only, with some absent. The data hold under 150,000 clones, with roughly 80% observed a single time. Healthy bone marrow donors supplied every sample. Comments on this clone: The antigen remains unidentified.

The V segment lost 5 bases and the J segment 3 bases; nucleotides outside the gene matches: 8. The CDR3 extends over 15 amino acids. The germline CDR1 and CDR2 sequences are SGHNT and YENEEA. Points from the study as a whole: There were reportedly fewer N-insertions in an Asian-associated ancestry cluster than the roughly 670-donor mean, in a later analysis. Later on, an analysis found that several of the most significant clusters appeared to be linked to common viral pathogens, which included parvovirus B19.

The chain links TRBV11-3 to TRBJ2-5, with 8 bases matching TRBD2. The receptor comes from a young woman in good health and CMV-seropositive. Sequencing was performed on PBMCs. CDR3 loop: CASSTHTSGEETQYF. The CDR3 DNA reads as TGTGCCAGCAGCACCCATACTAGCGGCGAAGAGACCCAGTACTTC.